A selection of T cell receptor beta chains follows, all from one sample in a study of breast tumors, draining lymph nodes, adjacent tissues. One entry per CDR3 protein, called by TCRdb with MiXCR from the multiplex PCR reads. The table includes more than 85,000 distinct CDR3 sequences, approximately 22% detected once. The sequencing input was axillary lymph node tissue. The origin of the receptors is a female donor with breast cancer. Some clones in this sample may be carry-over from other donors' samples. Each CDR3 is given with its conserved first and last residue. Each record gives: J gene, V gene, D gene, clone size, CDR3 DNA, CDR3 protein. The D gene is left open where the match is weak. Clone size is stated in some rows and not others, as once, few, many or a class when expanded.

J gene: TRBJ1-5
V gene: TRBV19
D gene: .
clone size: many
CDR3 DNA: TGTGCCAGTAGTCCCCAGACAGGTTATCAGCCCCAGCATTTT
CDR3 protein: CASSPQTGYQPQHF

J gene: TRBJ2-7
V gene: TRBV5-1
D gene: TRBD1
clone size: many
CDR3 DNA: TGCGCCAGCAGCCAGGGGACAGGGAGGGATTCCTACGAGCAGTACTTC
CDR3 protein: CASSQGTGRDSYEQYF

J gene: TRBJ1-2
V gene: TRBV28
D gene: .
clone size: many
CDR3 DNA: TGTGCCAGCAGCGGGGGGTACTATGGCTACACCTTC
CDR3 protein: CASSGGYYGYTF

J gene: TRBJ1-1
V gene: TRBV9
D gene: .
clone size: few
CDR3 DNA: TGTGCCAGCAGCATAACAGTGAACACTGAAGCTTTCTTT
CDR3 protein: CASSITVNTEAFF

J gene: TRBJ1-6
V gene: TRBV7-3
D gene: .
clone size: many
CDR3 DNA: TGTGCCAGCAGCTTAATGGGGGATTCACCCCTCCACTTT
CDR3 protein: CASSLMGDSPLHF

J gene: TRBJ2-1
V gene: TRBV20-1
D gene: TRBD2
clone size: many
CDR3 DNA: TGCAGTGCCTCCCGGACTAGCGGTTACAATGAGCAGTTCTTC
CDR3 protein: CSASRTSGYNEQFF

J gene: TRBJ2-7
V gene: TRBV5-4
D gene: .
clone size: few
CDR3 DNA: TGTGCCAGCAACCAAACCAGCCGGGACAACTACGAGCAGTACTTC
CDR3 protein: CASNQTSRDNYEQYF

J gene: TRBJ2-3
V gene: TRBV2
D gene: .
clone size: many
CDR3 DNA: TGTGCCAGCAGGCTCGGGGGTGGGGGCACAGATACGCAGTATTTT
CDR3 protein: CASRLGGGGTDTQYF

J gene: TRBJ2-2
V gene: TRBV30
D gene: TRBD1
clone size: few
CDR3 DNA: TGTGCCTGGAGCACCGAAACAGGGGCCTACACCGGGGAGCTGTTTTTT
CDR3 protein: CAWSTETGAYTGELFF

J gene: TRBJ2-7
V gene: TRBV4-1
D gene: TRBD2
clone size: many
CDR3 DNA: TGCGCCAGCAGCCACATAAACCCCTTGGGAGCGGGAGGGTACGAGCAGTACTTC
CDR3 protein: CASSHINPLGAGGYEQYF

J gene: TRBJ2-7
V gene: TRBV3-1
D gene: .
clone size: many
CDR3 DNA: TGTGCCAGCAGCCAAGGACGTCGGGAGAACTACGAGCAGTACTTC
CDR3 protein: CASSQGRRENYEQYF

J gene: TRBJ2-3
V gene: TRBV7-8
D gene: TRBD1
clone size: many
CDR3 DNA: TGTGCCAGCAGCGTACCGGGACAGGGGGCCGATACGCAGTATTTT
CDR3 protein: CASSVPGQGADTQYF

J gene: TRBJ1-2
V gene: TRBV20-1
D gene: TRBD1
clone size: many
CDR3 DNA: TGCAGTGCTAGAGGGGGACAGGGAGAATATGGCTACACCTTC
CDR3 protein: CSARGGQGEYGYTF

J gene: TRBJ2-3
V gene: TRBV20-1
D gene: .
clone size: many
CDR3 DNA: TGCAGTGCTAGAGTGGGGAGAGATACGCAGTATTTT
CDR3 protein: CSARVGRDTQYF

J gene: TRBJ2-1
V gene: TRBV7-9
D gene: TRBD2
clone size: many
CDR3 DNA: TGTGCCAGCAGCTTAGGGGGACTAGCGGGAGTAAGATCCTACAATGAGCAGTTCTTC
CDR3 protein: CASSLGGLAGVRSYNEQFF

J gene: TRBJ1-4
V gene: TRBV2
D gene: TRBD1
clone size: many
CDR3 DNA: TGTGCCAGCAGGGAACACGTACAGGGGGCAGGAAAACTGTTTTTT
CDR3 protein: CASREHVQGAGKLFF

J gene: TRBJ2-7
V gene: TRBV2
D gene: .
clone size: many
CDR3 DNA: TGTGCCAGCATCGGGGCAGTTTTATCCTACGAGCAGTACTTC
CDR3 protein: CASIGAVLSYEQYF

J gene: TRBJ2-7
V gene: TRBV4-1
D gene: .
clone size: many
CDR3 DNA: TGCGCCAGCAGCCAAGATAGGCCTGGACCGTACGAGCAGTACTTC
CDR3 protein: CASSQDRPGPYEQYF

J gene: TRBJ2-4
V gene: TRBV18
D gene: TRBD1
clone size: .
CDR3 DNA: TGTGCCAGCTCACCCCGGGGACAGGGGAAAAACATTCAGTACTTC
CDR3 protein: CASSPRGQGKNIQYF

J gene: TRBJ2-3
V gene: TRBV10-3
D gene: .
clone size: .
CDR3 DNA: TGTGCCATCGCCTCCCAGGGGACGCAGTATTTT
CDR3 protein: CAIASQGTQYF

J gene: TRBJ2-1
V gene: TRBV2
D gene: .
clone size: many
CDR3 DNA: TGTGCCAGCATGCACGAGTTCAATGAGCAGTTCTTC
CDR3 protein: CASMHEFNEQFF

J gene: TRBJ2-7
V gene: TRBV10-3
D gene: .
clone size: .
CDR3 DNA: TGTGCCATCAGTGAGTCACGGGGGACCTACGAGCAGTACTTC
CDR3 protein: CAISESRGTYEQYF

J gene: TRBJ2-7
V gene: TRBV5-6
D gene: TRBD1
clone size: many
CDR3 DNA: TGTGCCAGCAGCTTCAGGGGGTCCTACGAGCAGTACTTC
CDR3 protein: CASSFRGSYEQYF

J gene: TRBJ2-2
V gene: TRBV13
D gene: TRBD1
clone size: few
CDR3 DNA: TGTGCCAGCAGCTTTTCACCGGGACAGGGAGTGACCGGGGAGCTGTTTTTT
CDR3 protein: CASSFSPGQGVTGELFF

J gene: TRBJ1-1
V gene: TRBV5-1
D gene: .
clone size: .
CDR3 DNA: TGCGCCAGCAGCTTGGAACAGGGAGAAGCTGAAGCTTTCTTT
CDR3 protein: CASSLEQGEAEAFF

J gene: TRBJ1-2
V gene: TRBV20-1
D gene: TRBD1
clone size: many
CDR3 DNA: TGCAGTGCTATGGACAGGGTCGAAGGCTACACCTTC
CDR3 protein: CSAMDRVEGYTF

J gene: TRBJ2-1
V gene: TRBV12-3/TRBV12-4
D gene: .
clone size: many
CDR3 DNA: TGTGCCAGCACCACGCGCTACAATGAGCAGTTCTTC
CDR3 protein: CASTTRYNEQFF

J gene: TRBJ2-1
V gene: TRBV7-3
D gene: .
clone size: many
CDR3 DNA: TGTGCCAGCAACGAGGCAGGGGGGGTTGAGCAGTTCTTC
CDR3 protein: CASNEAGGVEQFF

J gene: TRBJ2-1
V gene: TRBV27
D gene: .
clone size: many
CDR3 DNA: TGTGCCAGCAGTTCTAGGGGCAATGAGCAGTTCTTC
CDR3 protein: CASSSRGNEQFF

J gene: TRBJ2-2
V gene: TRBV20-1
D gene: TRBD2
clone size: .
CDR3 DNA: TGCAGTGCTAACCCCTTTCTAGCGGGAGACCCCACCGGGGAGCTGTTTTTT
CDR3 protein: CSANPFLAGDPTGELFF

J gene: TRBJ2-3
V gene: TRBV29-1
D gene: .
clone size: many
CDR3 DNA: TGCAGCGTTGGGGGCCCTCGGGGGATAGACACAGATACGCAGTATTTT
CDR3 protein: CSVGGPRGIDTDTQYF

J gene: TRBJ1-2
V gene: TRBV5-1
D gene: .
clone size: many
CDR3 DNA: TGCGCCAGCAGCTTGGACTCCCTAGCCCCATATGGCTACACCTTC
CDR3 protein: CASSLDSLAPYGYTF

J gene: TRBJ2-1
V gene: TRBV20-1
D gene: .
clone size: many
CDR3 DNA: TGCAGTGCCAATTCGCCAGCGGGAACCACAGGGGAGCAGTTCTTC
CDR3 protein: CSANSPAGTTGEQFF

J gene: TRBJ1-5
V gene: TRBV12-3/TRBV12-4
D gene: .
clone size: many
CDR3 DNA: TGTGCCACCCAAACGGGGGGGGGTCAGCCCCAGCATTTT
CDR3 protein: CATQTGGGQPQHF

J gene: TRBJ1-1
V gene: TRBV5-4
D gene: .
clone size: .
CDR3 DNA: TGTGCCAGCAGCTGGGGTGCGGACACTGAAGCTTTCTTT
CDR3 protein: CASSWGADTEAFF

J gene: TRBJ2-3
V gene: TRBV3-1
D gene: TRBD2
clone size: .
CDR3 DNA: TGTGCCAGCAGCCAAGTCGCGGGAGGGGGCACAGATACGCAGTATTTT
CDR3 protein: CASSQVAGGGTDTQYF

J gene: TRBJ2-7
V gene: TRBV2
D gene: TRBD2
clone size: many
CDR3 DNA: TGTGCCAGCAGTGATAGTGCGGGAGGCATGTACGAGCAGTACTTC
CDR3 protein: CASSDSAGGMYEQYF

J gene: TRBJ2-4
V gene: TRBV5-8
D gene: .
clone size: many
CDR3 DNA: TGTGCCAGCAGCTTGGCAGGATTGGACATTCAGTACTTC
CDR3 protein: CASSLAGLDIQYF

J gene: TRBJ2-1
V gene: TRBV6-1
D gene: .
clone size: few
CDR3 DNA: TGTGCCAGCAGTGAATCCGGTCTCTCCTACAATGAGCAGTTCTTC
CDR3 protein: CASSESGLSYNEQFF

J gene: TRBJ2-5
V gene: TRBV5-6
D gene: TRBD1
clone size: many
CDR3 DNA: TGTGCCAGCAGCGCCACGACCCGGGACAGGGCCCAAGAGACCCAGTACTTC
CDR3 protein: CASSATTRDRAQETQYF

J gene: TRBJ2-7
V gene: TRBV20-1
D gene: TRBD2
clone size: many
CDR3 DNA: TGCAGTGCTAGAGATGGGGGCCGGCTAGCGGGAGAGGAGTACTTC
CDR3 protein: CSARDGGRLAGEEYF

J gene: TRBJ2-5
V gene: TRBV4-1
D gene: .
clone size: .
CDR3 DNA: TGCGCCAGCAGCCCCTCGGGGCACTACCAAGAGACCCAGTACTTC
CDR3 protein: CASSPSGHYQETQYF

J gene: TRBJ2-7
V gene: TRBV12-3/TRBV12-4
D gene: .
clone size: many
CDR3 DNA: TGTGCCAGCAGTTTTATGGGCCCCGACCACGAGCAGTACTTC
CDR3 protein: CASSFMGPDHEQYF

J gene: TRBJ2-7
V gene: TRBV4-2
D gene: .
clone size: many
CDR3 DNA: TGTGCCAGCAGCCAAGGGCGAACGGGAGTTAGCGAGCAGTACTTC
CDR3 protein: CASSQGRTGVSEQYF

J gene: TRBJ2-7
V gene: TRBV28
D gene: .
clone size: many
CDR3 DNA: TGTGCCAGCAGTACCCCACAGAGGGACTACGAGCAGTACTTC
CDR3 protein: CASSTPQRDYEQYF

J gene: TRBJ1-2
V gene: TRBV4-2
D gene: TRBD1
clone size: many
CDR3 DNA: TGTGCCAGCAGCCAAGGGGGGACAGGGAGTGGCTACACCTTC
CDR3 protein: CASSQGGTGSGYTF

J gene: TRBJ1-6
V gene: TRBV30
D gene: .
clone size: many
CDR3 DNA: TGTGCCTGGAGAGAGGGAGGGGGACCCCTCCACTTT
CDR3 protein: CAWREGGGPLHF

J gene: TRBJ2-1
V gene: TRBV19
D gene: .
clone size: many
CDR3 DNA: TGTGCCAGTAGTATTTTCGGCAAGAGCTCCTACAATGAGCAGTTCTTC
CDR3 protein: CASSIFGKSSYNEQFF

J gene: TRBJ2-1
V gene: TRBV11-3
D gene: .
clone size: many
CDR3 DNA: TGTGCCAGCTCCGGGACTGATTTCCGTGAGCAGTTCTTC
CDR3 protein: CASSGTDFREQFF

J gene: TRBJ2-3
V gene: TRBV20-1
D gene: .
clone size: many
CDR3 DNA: TGCGCCGGGGGGCTGAGCACAGATACGCAGTATTTT
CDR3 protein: CAGGLSTDTQYF

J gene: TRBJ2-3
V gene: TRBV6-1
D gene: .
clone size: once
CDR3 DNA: TGTGCCAGCAGTGTACGGGTGGGCACAGGTACGCAGTATTTT
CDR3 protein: CASSVRVGTGTQYF

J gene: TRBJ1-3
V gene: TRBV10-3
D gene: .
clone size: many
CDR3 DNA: TGTGCCATCCGACAGGAAGCCTCTGGAAACACCATATATTTT
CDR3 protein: CAIRQEASGNTIYF

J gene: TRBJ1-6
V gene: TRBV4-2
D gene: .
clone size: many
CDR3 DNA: TGTGCCAGCAGCCACGAAACTGGGCGGCCTTCACCCCTCCACTTT
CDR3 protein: CASSHETGRPSPLHF

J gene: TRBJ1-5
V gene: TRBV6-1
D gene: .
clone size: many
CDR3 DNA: TGTGCCAGCAGTGAAAACGGGGACCGCCGGCGGCCCCAGCATTTT
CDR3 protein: CASSENGDRRRPQHF

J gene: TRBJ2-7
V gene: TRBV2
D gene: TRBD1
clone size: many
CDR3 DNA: TGTGCCAGCACTGGACAGGACTCCTACGAGCAGTACTTC
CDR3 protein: CASTGQDSYEQYF

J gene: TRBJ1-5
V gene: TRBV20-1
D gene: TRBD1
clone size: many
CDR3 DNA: TGCAGTGCTAGAGATCCAGGGGGTAAATATCAGCCCCAGCATTTT
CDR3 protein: CSARDPGGKYQPQHF

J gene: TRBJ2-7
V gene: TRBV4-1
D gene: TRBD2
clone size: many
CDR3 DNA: TGCGCCAGCAGCCAAAATCTAGCGGGGGTCTACGAGCAGTACTTC
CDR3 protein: CASSQNLAGVYEQYF

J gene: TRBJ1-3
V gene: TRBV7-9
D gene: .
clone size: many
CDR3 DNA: TGTGCCAGCAGCTTAAGCAGAGCTGGAAACACCATATATTTT
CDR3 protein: CASSLSRAGNTIYF

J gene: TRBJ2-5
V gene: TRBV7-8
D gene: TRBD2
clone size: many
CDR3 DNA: TGTGCCAGCAGCTCGGGGGGGACCCAGTACTTC
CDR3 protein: CASSSGGTQYF

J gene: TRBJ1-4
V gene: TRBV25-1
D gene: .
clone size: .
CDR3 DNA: TGTGCCAGCAGTGGACAAGGCCTCCCGGCGGGATCTGAAAAACTGTTTTTT
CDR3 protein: CASSGQGLPAGSEKLFF